This entry concerns a single T cell receptor beta chain. This clonotype has only a few counts. Its antigen is not yet known. It has no much larger one-base neighbor in the sample; base qualities were not kept. The sample was run on an Illumina NovaSeq 6000. TCRalpha and TCRbeta cDNA libraries were built by 5'RACE with constant-segment primers, adding sample barcodes and unique molecular identifiers. RNA was extracted from every sample with Trizol reagent. Library amplification was performed in two PCR steps, and a second sample barcode and Illumina TruSeq adapters were introduced in the second step. Sequencing of the libraries was done on an Illumina NovaSeq, producing 2 x 150 bp paired-end reads. Concerning the study's data processing: With migec v1.2.7, reads were demultiplexed and then collapsed into UMI-guided consensus sequences. Using mixcr v2.1.11, UMI consensuses were aligned to TRA and TRB V and J templates and then assembled into clonotypes. Clonotypes were classified as expanded or contracted when called significant by both edgeR and NoisET, with noise models trained on biological replicates. For edgeR calls, the cutoffs were a false discovery rate-adjusted p below 0.01 and a log2 fold-change threshold of 1. As an exploratory analysis of dynamics, PCA with hierarchical clustering was applied to max-normalized trajectories of the 1000 most abundant clonotypes. Each responding clone was given a CD4 or CD8 phenotype based on the CD4+ and CD8+ repertoires, which had been sequenced separately. TCRdb reprocessing: public reads trimmed at Q25 with fastp, clones called with MiXCR, in-frame beta chains kept. Each CDR3 protein gets just one entry, which takes the most common genes and DNA from the rows behind it. The V and J calls shown here were made by TCRdb, not taken from the authors' results. In all, the sample holds 450,000 to 700,000 distinct CDR3 sequences, and roughly 18% of those were seen once. The ten largest account for more than 10% of the sample.

The source of the sample is a study of T-cell memory formation after mild COVID-19 (dated by TCRdb to about 2021). About the full investigation: Most TCR sequence clusters were specific to one of the two donors. The cohort comprised two young, previously healthy adult volunteers, one female and one male. In a couple of donors, T-cell clones that expanded and contracted after mild COVID-19 were followed by sequencing TCRalpha and TCRbeta repertoires longitudinally. General study outcomes and caveats: The study included only a couple of mild cases, and larger cohorts that include severe cases with pre-infection samples were judged to be necessary. Some responding clones were found in pre-infection memory, which suggests that pre-existing cross-reactive memory T cells took part in the SARS-CoV-2 response. Contracting CD4+ clones were located mainly in the CM and EM memory subsets, whereas CD8+ clones were found to be enriched in EMRA. Whether the second-wave clones peaking on day 37 were SARS-CoV-2 specific was not confirmed. Clones that contracted from day 15 to 85 showed balanced CD4/CD8 phenotypes, whereas a second wave of clones that expanded from day 15 to 37 leaned towards CD4+.

Ficoll-Paque density gradient centrifugation was the method used to isolate PBMCs. The V and J ends are trimmed by 5 bases and 7 bases, leaving 17 bases between them. The CDR1 and CDR2 encoded by the germline V gene are SGHTA and FQGNSA. The CDR3 goes from the cysteine to the phenylalanine over 14 residues. Only CDR3 DNA remains: 42 bases, in frame from the first base. The sample was PBMCs or a T cell subset sorted from them (not recorded which). Recombination joined TRBV7-2 with TRBJ1-2, with no confidently assigned D gene. This TCR derives from an adult woman who had mild COVID-19 (a few samples of this study predate the infection). The sample titles of this study are shuffled in the database, so cell type and time point are left out; the donor was told from shared clones. The DNA sequence reads TGTGCCAGCAGCCCCGGACCGGGAGAGTTTGGCTACACCTTC. It translates as CASSPGPGEFGYTF.